The 21 T cell receptor beta chains below all came from one sample that was sequenced in a study of blood T cell repertoires in COVID-19. Sequencing was performed with immunoSEQ multiplex PCR; in TCRdb, only in-frame clones are kept and a portion is missing. The sample lists about 190,000 clones, around 87% occurring once. The material sequenced was peripheral blood. Receptor source: a man aged 40-49 years with active or convalescent COVID-19.

V gene TRBV9 combines with J gene TRBJ2-3; D is unresolved. V lost 7 bases, J lost 1 base, and 10 bases lay in between. Germline V gives CDR1 SGDLS, CDR2 YYNGEE. The CDR3 covers 13 residues. The CDR3 sequence is CASGLPGTDTQYF. CDR3 sequence (DNA): TGTGCCAGCGGTCTCCCGGGCACAGATACGCAGTATTTT.

Many counts were recorded for this clone. The chain employs TRBV13 and TRBJ2-2; 8 bases fit TRBD2. V lost 5 bases, J lost 5 bases, and 7 bases stayed unmatched. CDR3 length: 15 residues. Germline loops: CDR1 PRHDT, CDR2 FYEKMQ (reference sequence). CDR3 residues: CASSLTGGLTGELFF. The CDR3 bases are TGTGCCAGCAGCCTAACGGGGGGGTTGACCGGGGAGCTGTTTTTT.

V usage is TRBV5-5 and J usage is TRBJ1-1, with D possibly TRBD1 on 5 matching bases. CDR3 size: 14 residues. V was clipped by 5 bases and J by 4 bases, with 15 bases between them. Germline CDR1 reads SGHKS; CDR2 reads YYEKEE (reference sequence). CDR3 in amino acids: CASSIREGRTEAFF. CDR3 DNA: TGTGCCAGCAGTATCAGGGAAGGGCGCACTGAAGCTTTCTTT.

V is TRBV27 and J is TRBJ2-1; 10 bases agree with TRBD2. Germline loops: CDR1 MNHEY, CDR2 SMNVEV (reference sequence). The CDR3 contains 16 residues. Germline trimming cut 5 bases from V and 5 bases from J; bases unmatched to any gene: 9. CDR3 sequence: CASSPRASGGNNEQFF. The DNA of the CDR3 is TGTGCCAGCAGTCCACGGGCTAGCGGGGGAAACAATGAGCAGTTCTTC.

The sample holds a few counts of this clone. The chain recombines TRBV30 with TRBJ1-2, with 9 bases matching TRBD1. V was pared by 5 bases and J by 10 bases, with 11 bases of the junction left unmatched. The germline V gene encodes CDR1 GTSNPN and CDR2 SVGIG (reference sequence). The CDR3 sequence is 13 residues long. The CDR3 region is CAWSSGQGSPYTF. In DNA form, the CDR3 reads TGTGCCTGGTCCAGTGGACAGGGGAGCCCCTACACCTTC.

The chain carries TRBV28 and TRBJ2-7; 8 positions agree with TRBD1. After removal of 3 bases from V and 3 bases from J, the junction contained 4 bases not matched to a gene. This CDR3 comprises 14 residues. CDR1 MDHEN and CDR2 SYDVKM come from the germline V gene. CDR3 DNA: TGTGCCAGCAGTTTCGGACAGGGTGTCTACGAGCAGTACTTC. Its translation: CASSFGQGVYEQYF.

This clone was recorded only once. J is TRBJ2-3 and V is TRBV6-5; no clear D. V lost 2 bases and J 0 bases, leaving 9 bases between the germline ends. The germline gives CDR1 MNHEY, CDR2 SVGAGI. The length of the CDR3 is 15 residues. In DNA, the CDR3 is TGTGCCAGCAGTTACCCTTCCCTCAGCACAGATACGCAGTATTTT. This sequence encodes CASSYPSLSTDTQYF.

In DNA form, the CDR3 reads TGTGCCAGCAGTCTACAGGGCTACGAGCAGTACTTC. Protein product: CASSLQGYEQYF. This rearrangement joins TRBV28 to TRBJ2-7; a possible D gene is TRBD1 (6 bases). Germline V gene lookup returns CDR1 MDHEN and CDR2 SYDVKM. The CDR3 consists of 12 residues. V shed 5 bases and J shed 3 bases, with 8 bases lying between them.

The chain joins TRBV9 to TRBJ2-3; 9 bases match TRBD2. V shed 6 bases, J shed 2 bases, and the junction held 7 bases outside the gene matches. The CDR3 is 15 amino acids. Germline values: CDR1 SGDLS, CDR2 YYNGEE. For the CDR3, the DNA is TGTGCCAGCACCGTTGGCGGGGGGGTCACAGATACGCAGTATTTT. It yields the protein CASTVGGGVTDTQYF.

This chain links TRBV10-3 with TRBJ2-2; 13 bases are shared with TRBD2. The CDR3 consists of 17 residues. J was trimmed by 2 bases and V by 8 bases; bases with no gene match: 8. Germline CDR1 is ENHRY and CDR2 is SYGVKD. CDR3 protein: CAIARTSGGDNTGELFF. In DNA, the CDR3 is TGTGCCATCGCCCGGACTAGCGGGGGTGACAACACCGGGGAGCTGTTTTTT.

V is TRBV5-1 and J is TRBJ1-4; unclear D gene. In germline, CDR1 is SGHRS, CDR2 YFSETQ. CDR3 length: 14 amino acids. Trimming removed 5 bases at V and 0 bases at J, with 8 bases between. The CDR3 reads CASRPGPTNEKLFF. The CDR3, as DNA: TGCGCCAGCAGACCTGGCCCAACTAATGAAAAACTGTTTTTT.

This rearrangement joins TRBV5-1 to TRBJ2-3; TRBD1 matches 7 bases. Germline-derived CDR1 and CDR2 are SGHRS and YFSETQ. The CDR3 has 14 residues. Germline trimming cut 4 bases from V and 4 bases from J; bases unmatched to any gene: 6. The CDR3 DNA reads as TGCGCCAGCAGCCCAGGGACAGCCGCAGATACGCAGTATTTT. Its protein is CASSPGTAADTQYF.

This clone was detected only once. The V call is TRBV12-5, the J call TRBJ1-2; TRBD1 is a possible D gene (5 bases). From germline, CDR1 is LGHNT and CDR2 FRNRAP. The CDR3 sequence is 14 residues long. V was trimmed by 1 base and J by 8 bases, leaving 14 bases between them. The CDR3 DNA follows: TGTGCTAGTGGTTTGGACCAGGGTTGGGGAGGCTACACCTTC. It codes for CASGLDQGWGGYTF.

The chain recombines TRBV5-1 with TRBJ2-1, with TRBD1 matching over 9 bases. The CDR3 has 14 amino acids. Germline trimming cut 5 bases from V and 6 bases from J; bases unmatched to any gene: 6. CDR1 SGHRS and CDR2 YFSETQ come from the germline V gene. The CDR3 DNA reads as TGCGCCAGCAGTGGGAAGACAGGGGGCAATGAGCAGTTCTTC. Encoded protein: CASSGKTGGNEQFF. The whole variable domain, filled in from reference TRBV5-1 and TRBJ2-1, reads KAGVTQTPRYLIKTRGQQVTLSCSPISGHRSVSWYQQTPGQGLQFLFEYFSETQRNKGNFPGRFSGRQFSNSRSEMNVSTLELGDSALYLCASSGKTGGNEQFFGPGTRLTVL.

V usage is TRBV19 and J usage is TRBJ2-7, with 11 nucleotides matching TRBD2. The ends lost 4 bases at V and 6 bases at J; junction bases unmatched: 11. Per germline, CDR1 LNHDA and CDR2 SQIVND (reference sequence). The CDR3 has 16 amino acids. The CDR3 DNA reads TGTGCCAGTAGTAAAGGGCTAGCGGGGGGCCAGGTCGAGCAGTACTTC. It translates to CASSKGLAGGQVEQYF.

The V call is TRBV4-1, the J call TRBJ1-5; TRBD1 agrees at 7 bases. Germline-derived CDR1 and CDR2 are MGHRA and YSYEKL. V lost 3 bases to trimming and J lost 3 bases; unmatched junction nucleotides: 8. The CDR3 is 16 amino acids. CDR3 region: CASSHYTGADNQPQHF. DNA of the CDR3: TGCGCCAGCAGCCACTACACAGGGGCGGACAATCAGCCCCAGCATTTT.

This clone was counted once. The V gene is TRBV7-9, the J gene TRBJ2-2, with 9 positions matching TRBD1. The CDR3 runs to 14 residues. Germline CDR1 reads SEHNR; CDR2 reads FQNEAQ (reference sequence). Trimming removed 8 bases from V and 4 bases from J; junction bases left unmatched: 5. In nucleotides, the CDR3 is TGTGCCAGCGCACGGGACAGGGCCACCGGGGAGCTGTTTTTT. Residues: CASARDRATGELFF.

This chain connects TRBV7-2 to TRBJ2-5; the D is unclear. The CDR3 is 11 amino acids. Germline V gene lookup returns CDR1 SGHTA and CDR2 FQGNSA. Deletions cut 1 base from V and 9 bases from J, with 6 bases between. CDR3 sequence: CASSLVEAQYF. DNA for the CDR3: TGTGCCAGCAGCTTAGTTGAGGCCCAGTACTTC.

V gene TRBV21-1 combines with J gene TRBJ2-1; the listed D gene, TRBD2, was not tested against the DNA. TRBV21-1 is a pseudogene locus. The CDR3 totals 16 residues. The CDR3: CASSSVNSSSYNEQFF. Here the CDR3 DNA reads TGTGCCAGCAGCAGCGTTAATTCGAGTTCCTACAATGAGCAGTTCTTC.

This clone showed up just once. The chain recombines TRBV7-9 with TRBJ2-3; 8 positions agree with TRBD2. Germline V gene data show CDR1 as SEHNR and CDR2 as FQNEAQ (reference sequence). J was trimmed by 6 bases and V by 5 bases; bases with no gene match: 13. The CDR3 is 16 amino acids. The CDR3 sequence is CASSRSPGTSVDTQYF. The CDR3 nucleotides are TGTGCCAGCAGCCGTTCCCCCGGGACTAGTGTTGATACGCAGTATTTT.

The chain combines TRBV6-2 or TRBV6-3 with TRBJ2-3; possibly TRBD2 for D (5 bases). The CDR3 is 13 residues long. V was shortened by 0 bases and J by 5 bases, with 6 bases between the two germline ends. The germline gives CDR1 MNHEY, CDR2 SVGEGT. The CDR3 DNA reads TGTGCCAGCAGTTACTCAGGAGGAGATACGCAGTATTTT. Amino acids: CASSYSGGDTQYF.